Listed below are T cell receptor beta chains from one sample, sequenced in a study of blood T cell repertoires in COVID-19. Some clones are missing from TCRdb's copy, which holds only in-frame ones; the method was immunoSEQ multiplex PCR. This sample has about 250,000 clones, with 80% to 90% found just once. The sample consisted of peripheral blood. These receptors were taken from a man between 40 and 49 years old with active or convalescent COVID-19. Each CDR3 is given without its conserved first and last residue. Rows may omit the clone size; those that give it use once, few, many or a size class.

ASSGDGGTGGRNTEAF,NA,TRBV11-2,TRBJ1-1
ATTENTGELF,NA,TRBV6-5,TRBJ2-2
ASSLAAQFEGIGYT,NA,TRBV7-8,TRBJ1-2
ASSSQDPQGLGSTGELF,few,TRBV27,TRBJ2-2
SVGSGEQY,NA,TRBV29-1,TRBJ2-7
ASRITSGRAGEQY,once,TRBV6-5,TRBJ2-7
ASSQGGQTGGAQY,once,TRBV4-3,TRBJ2-5
ASSPQLVNTEAF,NA,TRBV7-2,TRBJ1-1
ASSESGRRHGELF,NA,TRBV28,TRBJ2-2
ASSRGQVRGYT,NA,TRBV18,TRBJ1-2
AWSGGGKSPLH,NA,TRBV30,TRBJ1-6
ASSPYPWGTGGFNQPQH,NA,TRBV27,TRBJ1-5
ASTPGGSSTDTQY,NA,TRBV19,TRBJ2-3
ASSAGNIQY,NA,TRBV5-8,TRBJ2-4
ASRPTGQGYNEQF,once,TRBV7-9,TRBJ2-1
ASSLLGYTDTQY,NA,TRBV5-1,TRBJ2-3
ASSSQGVMNTEAF,NA,TRBV19,TRBJ1-1
ASSPEDWEETQY,NA,TRBV18,TRBJ2-5
ASSLVDSLSYEQY,NA,TRBV5-1,TRBJ2-7
ATIASGTYEQY,NA,TRBV6-5,TRBJ2-7
ASSLGTGRTEAF,NA,TRBV19,TRBJ1-1
ASRGPRGLAGSYNEQF,NA,TRBV7-9,TRBJ2-1
ATSDYGREGNTGELF,NA,TRBV24-1,TRBJ2-2
ASSLGTSNQPQH,NA,TRBV3-1/TRBV3-2,TRBJ1-5
ASSVGASGVGYT,few,TRBV9,TRBJ1-2
ASSLKGADEQY,once,TRBV7-3,TRBJ2-7
ASSIGQGYEKLF,NA,TRBV19,TRBJ1-4
ASSVSGEGDNQPQH,NA,TRBV9,TRBJ1-5
ASSSDRGSPNTEAF,NA,TRBV5-1,TRBJ1-1
AWSTSGGWQF,NA,TRBV30,TRBJ2-1
ASSEHSLSGANVLT,NA,TRBV2,TRBJ2-6